This TCR beta chain was sequenced for a study of long-term antiretroviral therapy in people with HIV. Study-wide results and caveats: Blood draws took place between 2004 and 2017 and possibly involved older ART regimens. Compared with controls, HIV repertoires showed narrower CDR3 length ranges. Clonal populations expanded prior to ART predominated within the repertoire at all time points.

V shed 4 bases and J shed 2 bases, with 12 bases lying between them. The CDR3 has 15 amino acids. CDR1 and CDR2 from the germline V gene are PRHDT and FYEKMQ (reference sequence). With respect to this clone: Its antigen remains unknown.

At survey level, the immunoSEQ assay was run in its v3.0 version. Roughly 40,000-50,000 T-cell genomes per sample were the sequencing target. Generated by immunoSEQ multiplex PCR, the TCRdb table keeps only in-frame clones and is missing some. The table records roughly 19,000 clones, 90% to 95% of them present only once. This TCR was sampled from a woman aged 45-65 years with HIV. The rearrangement uses TRBV13 and TRBJ1-5; possible D gene TRBD1, 5 bases. The sequencing used unsorted PBMCs, collected 4.4 years after starting antiretroviral therapy. CDR3 coding DNA: TGTGCCAGCAGCTCTACGTCACAGGGCAATCAGCCCCAGCATTTT. Its protein is CASSSTSQGNQPQHF.